The 32 T cell receptor beta chains given below trace back to one sample, sequenced in a study of Graves' ophthalmopathy and Graves' hyperthyroidism. Using RNA transcripts, the TCR beta CDR3 regions were amplified. The library came from an HTBI-primed first-round RT-PCR and a second-round multiplex PCR. TCRdb independently ran MiXCR on the multiplex PCR reads; one entry per CDR3 protein. In the table there are over a million distinct CDR3 sequences, roughly 35% of which are singletons. The sequencing input was peripheral blood or thyroid tissue (not recorded which). These receptors were obtained from an adult man with Graves' hyperthyroidism.

The CDR3 spells CASRDRTDSFQETQYF. The CDR3 nucleotides are TGTGCCAGCAGAGACCGGACGGACAGCTTCCAAGAGACCCAGTACTTC. V usage is TRBV12-3 or TRBV12-4 and J usage is TRBJ2-5; TRBD1 might be the D (6 bases). This CDR3 is 16 amino acids long. V shed 6 bases and J shed 1 base, with 18 bases lying between them.

The V call is TRBV12-3 or TRBV12-4, the J call TRBJ2-5, with 7 bases that match TRBD1. The V and J ends lost 4 bases and 2 bases, in that order; junction bases with no gene match: 10. The CDR3 is made up of 16 amino acids. In DNA, the CDR3 is TGTGCCAGCAGTTCAAATCCACAGGGGTGGCAAGAGACCCAGTACTTC. Protein product: CASSSNPQGWQETQYF.

This clonotype was seen at least ten times. The chain is built from TRBV6-5 and TRBJ1-4; 7 positions agree with TRBD1. The CDR3 extends over 15 amino acids. From germline, CDR1 is MNHEY and CDR2 SVGAGI. J gave up 7 bases and V 6 bases, and 11 bases lay outside the gene matches. The CDR3 protein is CASRLATGDAEKLFF. For the CDR3, the DNA is TGTGCCAGCAGGCTTGCCACAGGGGACGCTGAAAAACTGTTTTTT.

This clonotype was counted between two and nine times. The rearrangement uses TRBV6-6 and TRBJ1-3, with TRBD1 as a possible D gene (6 bases). Trimming removed 0 bases from V and 0 bases from J, with 9 bases in between. The germline V gene encodes CDR1 MNHNY and CDR2 SVGAGI (reference sequence). The CDR3 totals 16 residues. CDR3 DNA sequence: TGTGCCAGCAGTTACTCGCCAGGGGACTCTGGAAACACCATATATTTT. Translating it yields CASSYSPGDSGNTIYF.

The V and J genes are TRBV3-1 and TRBJ2-7, with D perhaps matching TRBD2 (7 bases). Germline CDR1 reads LGHDT; CDR2 reads YNNKEL (reference sequence). The CDR3 extends over 13 amino acids. The V and J ends lost 5 bases and 6 bases respectively, with 14 bases between them. CDR3 sequence (DNA): TGTGCCAGCAGCAAGCCAGGGGAGGGCGAGCAGTACTTC. It specifies CASSKPGEGEQYF.

This clonotype appeared a few times. V usage is TRBV20-1 and J usage is TRBJ2-5; 8 positions match TRBD2. This CDR3 has 12 residues. From germline, CDR1 is DFQATT and CDR2 SNEGSKA (reference sequence). After removal of 6 bases from V and 4 bases from J, the junction contained 4 bases not matched to a gene. As DNA, the CDR3 is TGCAGTGCAGGAAGCGGGGGAGAGACCCAGTACTTC. This sequence encodes CSAGSGGETQYF.

Only a few counts were recorded for this clonotype. The J gene is TRBJ1-3, the V gene TRBV27; D is possibly TRBD1 (5 bases). Germline CDR1 and CDR2: MNHEY and SMNVEV (reference sequence). The CDR3 contains 14 residues. The V end lost 5 bases, the J end lost 1 base, and 9 bases lay between the germline ends. The CDR3 loop reads CASSRGESGNTIYF. CDR3 coding DNA: TGTGCCAGCAGTCGAGGGGAGTCTGGAAACACCATATATTTT.

Ten or more counts support this clonotype. The V call is TRBV10-3, the J call TRBJ1-1, with a possible D match to TRBD1 (5 bases). The CDR3 is 17 residues long. Germline CDR1 ENHRY, CDR2 SYGVKD. With 5 bases removed from V and 0 bases from J, the gap between germline ends came to 19 bases. In nucleotides, the CDR3 is TGTGCCATCAGTCCAGGGACGTCAAGTTCGATGAACACTGAAGCTTTCTTT. Translating gives CAISPGTSSSMNTEAFF.

The chain couples TRBV7-2 to TRBJ1-4; 7 bases are a match to TRBD1. V lost 4 bases and J lost 6; bases outside the gene matches: 2. This CDR3 region has 13 residues. From germline, CDR1 is SGHTA and CDR2 FQGNSA. The CDR3 coding sequence is TGTGCCAGCAGCTCCAGGGGGGATGAAAAACTGTTTTTT. It yields the protein CASSSRGDEKLFF.

This clonotype appeared many times. The J gene is TRBJ1-2, the V gene TRBV7-8, with 10 bases aligning to TRBD1. The CDR3 is made up of 17 amino acids. The J segment lost 0 bases and the V segment lost 5 bases, leaving 9 bases of the junction unmatched. CDR1 SGHVS and CDR2 FQNEAQ come from the germline V gene. CDR3 amino acids: CASSEGTGVHANYGYTF. CDR3 coding DNA: TGTGCCAGCAGCGAAGGGACAGGGGTTCACGCTAACTATGGCTACACCTTC.

Points on this clonotype: The junction departs from germline at one end; a sequencing error may be responsible. The rearrangement joins TRBV10-2 to TRBJ2-7; 11 nucleotides match TRBD2. CDR3 length: 18 residues. CDR1 is WSHSY, CDR2 SAAADI, per germline. CDR3 coding DNA: TGTGCCAGCAGTTACTCGACGTCGGGACTAGCGGACTTCTACGAGCAGTACTTC. This encodes CASSYSTSGLADFYEQYF.

V usage is TRBV11-2 and J usage is TRBJ2-5, with 10 bases lining up with TRBD1. The J call may be in error: the DNA end matches TRBJ2-7 better. The length of the CDR3 is 14 residues. Germline V CDR1 and CDR2: SGHAT, FQNNGV. The CDR3 DNA follows: TGTGCCAGCAGCTTCGGGACAGGGGACTACGAGCAGTACGTC. It is translated as CASSFGTGDYEQYV.

This clonotype was counted at least ten times. The chain combines TRBV9 with TRBJ2-6, with 9 bases matching TRBD1. V gave up 4 bases and J gave up 0 bases; unmatched junction bases: 2. Germline CDR1 is SGDLS and CDR2 is YYNGEE. The CDR3 has 16 residues. Here the CDR3 reads CASSRQGGSGANVLTF. CDR3 sequence (DNA): TGTGCCAGCAGCAGACAGGGGGGCTCTGGGGCCAACGTCCTGACTTTC.

This clonotype showed up many times. This chain uses TRBV10-3 with TRBJ2-7; D might be TRBD2 (6 bases). Germline assignment: CDR1 ENHRY and CDR2 SYGVKD. The CDR3 length is 14 residues. The V end lost 4 bases, the J end lost 2 bases, and 12 bases lay between the germline ends. CDR3 residues: CAISGTGRTYEQYF. The CDR3 nucleotides are TGTGCCATCAGTGGTACCGGGAGAACCTACGAGCAGTACTTC.

This clonotype has ten or more counts. The chain is built from TRBV7-9 and TRBJ1-4; no clear D. Trimming removed 10 bases at V and 5 bases at J, with 5 bases between. This CDR3 is built from 10 residues. Germline V gene data show CDR1 as SEHNR and CDR2 as FQNEAQ (reference sequence). CDR3 DNA sequence: TGTGCCACCACAAATGAAAAACTGTTTTTT. It is translated as CATTNEKLFF.

Only a few counts were recorded for this clonotype. The rearrangement joins TRBV6-2 or TRBV6-3 to TRBJ1-1; the match to TRBD1 covers 7 bases. The CDR3 has 16 amino acids. Per the germline V gene, CDR1 is MNHEY and CDR2 is SVGEGT. V lost 7 bases, J lost 0 bases, and 11 bases stayed unmatched. CDR3 DNA sequence: TGTGCCAGCACGACAGGGAAACCAAACCTGAACACTGAAGCTTTCTTT. Amino acids: CASTTGKPNLNTEAFF.

This clonotype was counted ten times or more. The V and J genes are TRBV29-1 and TRBJ2-2; D possibly matches TRBD1 or TRBD2 (5 bases each). CDR3 length equals 15 residues. The germline CDR1 and CDR2 sequences are SQVTM and ANQGSEA. V was clipped by 6 bases and J by 0 bases, with 14 bases between them. In DNA form, the CDR3 reads TGCAGCGTCTTCGTGGGGCGGGCGAACACCGGGGAGCTGTTTTTT. As protein: CSVFVGRANTGELFF.

This clonotype was detected a few times. CDR3: CSARDRVANTGELFF. In nucleotides, the CDR3 is TGCAGTGCTAGAGACAGAGTCGCGAACACCGGGGAGCTGTTTTTT. The J gene is TRBJ2-2, the V gene TRBV20-1; no clear D. This CDR3 is 15 amino acids long. Germline CDR1 is DFQATT and CDR2 is SNEGSKA (reference sequence). V shed 0 bases and J shed 0 bases, with 8 bases lying between them.

The J gene is TRBJ1-5, the V gene TRBV6-5; D gene unclear. This CDR3 contains 18 residues. CDR1 is MNHEY, CDR2 SVGAGI, per germline. Trimming removed 6 bases at V and 0 bases at J, with 21 bases between. In DNA, the CDR3 is TGTGCCAGCAGGCGGTTTCAGGAGGATCGGTATAGCAATCAGCCCCAGCATTTT. Protein: CASRRFQEDRYSNQPQHF.

This clonotype was counted a single time. The gene calls are TRBV29-1 and TRBJ2-7; the D is unclear. Germline CDR1 SQVTM, CDR2 ANQGSEA. This CDR3 is 11 amino acids long. V was pared by 4 bases and J by 3 bases, with 7 bases between. CDR3: CSVAYSYEQYF. The CDR3 DNA is TGCAGCGTTGCCTACAGCTACGAGCAGTACTTC.

This chain uses TRBV27 with TRBJ2-5, with 8 bases aligning to TRBD1. The ends lost 8 bases at V and 5 bases at J; junction bases unmatched: 13. Germline CDR1 MNHEY, CDR2 SMNVEV (reference sequence). This CDR3 is built from 15 residues. This CDR3 reads CASGPGQVAGETQYF. The DNA for the CDR3 is TGTGCCAGCGGACCGGGACAGGTAGCCGGCGAGACCCAGTACTTC.

There are many counts of this clonotype. This chain connects TRBV19 to TRBJ1-5, with a weak D call TRBD1 (6 bases). Germline CDR1 LNHDA, CDR2 SQIVND (reference sequence). The germline V and J ends were trimmed by 5 bases and 1 base, with 18 bases remaining between them. This CDR3 region has 17 residues. The CDR3: CASSSSRRGRSNQPQHF. The CDR3 DNA sequence: TGTGCCAGTAGTTCCAGCCGGCGGGGGCGCAGCAATCAGCCCCAGCATTTT.

The CDR3, as DNA: TGTGCCAGCAGCCCCGGACAGCCGATGGGACTGTTTTTT. Its protein product is CASSPGQPMGLFF. V gene TRBV2 combines with J gene TRBJ1-4; tentatively, D is TRBD1 (6 bases). Germline CDR1 and CDR2: SNHLY and FYNNEI. The CDR3 is 13 residues long. Trimming shortened V by 6 bases and J by 13 bases, and 18 bases separated the two germline ends. Supplemented by reference TRBV2 and TRBJ1-4, the full variable domain reads EPEVTQTPSHQVTQMGQEVILRCVPISNHLYFYWYRQILGQKVEFLVSFYNNEISEKSEIFDDQFSVERPDGSNFTLKIRSTKLEDSAMYFCASSPGQPMGLFFGSGTQLSVL.

V and J are TRBV5-1 and TRBJ2-5, with a weak D call TRBD1 (6 bases). The CDR3 contains 16 residues. Deletions cut 0 bases from V and 2 bases from J, with 14 bases between. Germline-derived CDR1 and CDR2 are SGHRS and YFSETQ. For the CDR3, the DNA is TGCGCCAGCAGCTTGGGTGAGAGAACAGGGCAAGAGACCCAGTACTTC. Protein sequence: CASSLGERTGQETQYF.

On this clonotype itself: A read error may be the cause here, since a much bigger clone is one base away. The chain has TRBV29-1 and TRBJ1-1; no clear D gene. The germline CDR1 and CDR2 sequences are SQVTM and ANQGSEA. CDR3 length equals 12 residues. CDR3 protein: CSVDPKNAEAFF. In DNA, the CDR3 is TGCAGCGTTGACCCGAAGAACGCTGAAGCTTTCTTT.

Regarding this clonotype: Sequence at one end of the junction differs from germline and may be a read error. The chain links TRBV6-6 to TRBJ1-6; tentative D call: TRBD1 (5 bases). The CDR3 covers 14 residues. Per the germline V gene, CDR1 is MNHNY and CDR2 is SVGAGI (reference sequence). CDR3 in amino acids: CTSSDVDSYSPLHF. In DNA form, the CDR3 reads TGTACCAGCAGTGATGTCGACAGTTACTCACCCCTCCACTTT.

The genes are TRBV20-1 and TRBJ2-7; TRBD2 might be the D (5 bases). Germline V lookup: CDR1 DFQATT, CDR2 SNEGSKA (reference sequence). The CDR3 totals 12 residues. The CDR3 bases are TGCAGCCAGGATCGGGGTCCCTACGAGCAGTACTTC. Translated, it gives CSQDRGPYEQYF.

This clonotype has more than one count but fewer than ten. The rearrangement uses TRBV12-3 or TRBV12-4 and TRBJ1-2, with D uncertain. The CDR3 consists of 14 residues. V was cut by 1 base and J by 3 bases, with 9 bases left in between. CDR3 DNA: TGTGCCAGCAGTTTAGGGACTGTCGACTATGGCTACACCTTC. This gives the protein CASSLGTVDYGYTF.

This clonotype was counted a few times. This rearrangement joins TRBV7-9 to TRBJ1-2; D might be TRBD1 (5 bases). Germline V gene data show CDR1 as SEHNR and CDR2 as FQNEAQ (reference sequence). Trimming stripped 8 bases from V and 8 bases from J, with 21 bases between. The CDR3 loop spans 14 amino acids. CDR3 DNA: TGTGCCAGCTCACCACCTCCAGGGAGGAGCGGCTACACCTTC. Its translation: CASSPPPGRSGYTF.

The rearrangement uses TRBV24-1 and TRBJ2-5; possibly TRBD2 for D (5 bases). This CDR3 region has 15 residues. Deletions cut 4 bases from V and 3 bases from J, with 14 bases between. The V gene's germline CDR1 is KGHDR and CDR2 SFDVKD. The CDR3 bases are TGTGCCACCAGTGACCGCAGCGGCAGTAAAGAGACCCAGTACTTC. This translates into CATSDRSGSKETQYF.

This chain connects TRBV29-1 to TRBJ1-2; D remains unclear. CDR3 length: 11 amino acids. The ends were cut back, 4 bases at V and 5 bases at J, with 8 bases in the middle. CDR1 is SQVTM, CDR2 ANQGSEA, per germline. The CDR3 DNA reads TGCAGCGTTGTGCAAGTTTATGGCTACACCTTC. Encoded protein: CSVVQVYGYTF.

In regard to this clonotype: The junction departs from the called germline gene at one end, perhaps through a read error. The chain combines TRBV7-9 with TRBJ1-3; no definite D call. The CDR3 runs to 15 residues. Germline V gene sequence: CDR1 SEHNR, CDR2 FQNEAQ (reference sequence). Here the CDR3 DNA reads TGTGCCCGCAGCTCCACAGCGGGCTCTGGAAACACCATATATTTT. This sequence encodes CARSSTAGSGNTIYF. The variable domain in full, completed from reference TRBV7-9 and TRBJ1-3, reads DTGVSQNPRHKITKRGQNVTFRCDPISEHNRLYWYRQTLGQGPEFLTYFQNEAQLEKSRLLSDRFSAERPKGSFSTLEIQRTEQGDSAMYLCARSSTAGSGNTIYFGEGSWLTVV.